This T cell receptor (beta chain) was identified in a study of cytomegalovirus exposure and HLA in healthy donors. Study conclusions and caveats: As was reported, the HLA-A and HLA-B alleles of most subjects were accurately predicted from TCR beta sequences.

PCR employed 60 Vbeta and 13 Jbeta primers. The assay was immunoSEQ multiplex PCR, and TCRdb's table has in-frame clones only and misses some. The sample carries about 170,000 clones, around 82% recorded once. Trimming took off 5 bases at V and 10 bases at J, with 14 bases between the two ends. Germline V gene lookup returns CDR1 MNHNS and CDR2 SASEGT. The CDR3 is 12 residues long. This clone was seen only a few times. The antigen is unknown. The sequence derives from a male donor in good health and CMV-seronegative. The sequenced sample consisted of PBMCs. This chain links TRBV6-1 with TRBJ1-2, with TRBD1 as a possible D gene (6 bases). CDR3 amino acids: CASSPGDRPYTF. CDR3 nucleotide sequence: TGTGCCAGCAGTCCAGGGGATCGACCCTACACCTTC.